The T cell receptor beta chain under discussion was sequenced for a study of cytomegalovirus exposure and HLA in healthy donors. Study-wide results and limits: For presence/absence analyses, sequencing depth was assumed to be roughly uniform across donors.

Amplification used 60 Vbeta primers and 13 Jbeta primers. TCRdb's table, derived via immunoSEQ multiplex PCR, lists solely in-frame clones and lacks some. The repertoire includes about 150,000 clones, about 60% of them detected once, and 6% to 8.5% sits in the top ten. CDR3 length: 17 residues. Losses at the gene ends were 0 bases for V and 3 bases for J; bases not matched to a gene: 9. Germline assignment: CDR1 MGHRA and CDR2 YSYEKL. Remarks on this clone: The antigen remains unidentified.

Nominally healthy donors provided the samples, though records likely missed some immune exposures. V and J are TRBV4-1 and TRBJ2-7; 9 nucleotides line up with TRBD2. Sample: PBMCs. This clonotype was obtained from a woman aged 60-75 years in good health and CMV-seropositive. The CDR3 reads CASSQEPLAGYGYEQYF. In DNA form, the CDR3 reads TGCGCCAGCAGCCAAGAACCCCTAGCGGGATATGGCTACGAGCAGTACTTC.